These 13 T cell receptor beta chains originate from one sample sequenced in a study of cytomegalovirus exposure and HLA in healthy donors. Both 60 Vbeta primers and 13 Jbeta primers went into the PCR. Libraries were prepared by immunoSEQ multiplex PCR; TCRdb keeps only in-frame clonotypes and omits some of them. The sample totals around 76,000 clones. The sequencing input was PBMCs. The receptors originated from a man aged 35 to 55 in good health and CMV-seronegative.

The chain has TRBV30 and TRBJ1-6, with no clear D. Germline V gene data show CDR1 as GTSNPN and CDR2 as SVGIG (reference sequence). The CDR3 runs to 14 residues. Deletions cut 0 bases from V and 3 bases from J, with 6 bases between. Written as DNA, the CDR3 is TGTGCCTGGAGTGTACAGCTCTATAATTCACCCCTCCACTTT. It codes for CAWSVQLYNSPLHF.

The genes are TRBV6-4 and TRBJ2-1, with 12 bases lining up with TRBD2. V was pared by 4 bases and J by 0 bases, with 1 base of the junction left unmatched. This CDR3 spans 16 amino acids. The germline gives CDR1 MRHNA, CDR2 SNTAGT. The CDR3 bases are TGTGCCAGCAGTGGACTAGCGGGGGACTCCTACAATGAGCAGTTCTTC. It is translated as CASSGLAGDSYNEQFF.

The chain couples TRBV6-1 to TRBJ2-5; 7 bases are shared with TRBD2. The J call may be mistaken, given a closer DNA end match to TRBJ2-7. This CDR3 is built from 14 residues. Germline CDR1 reads MNHNS; CDR2 reads SASEGT. Written as DNA, the CDR3 is TGTGCCAGCAGTGGCAGGGAGGGGTACTACGAGCAGTACTTC. As protein: CASSGREGYYEQYF.

The chain joins TRBV11-2 to TRBJ2-7; a weak D match, TRBD1 (5 bases). The CDR3 sequence is 12 residues long. The germline gives CDR1 SGHAT, CDR2 FQNNGV. Trimming removed 2 bases from V and 4 bases from J, with 6 bases in between. The CDR3 DNA sequence: TGTGCCAGCAGCTTACAGGGATACGAGCAGTACTTC. This sequence encodes CASSLQGYEQYF.

The V call is TRBV4-3, the J call TRBJ1-1; 10 bases are shared with TRBD1. The V gene's germline CDR1 is LGHNA and CDR2 YSLEER. After removal of 4 bases from V and 6 bases from J, the junction contained 8 bases not matched to a gene. This CDR3 spans 15 amino acids. For the CDR3, the DNA is TGCGCCAGCAGCCCCTTACCCGGACAGGGGGCTGAAGCTTTCTTT. This codes for CASSPLPGQGAEAFF.

The chain has TRBV14 and TRBJ2-1, with 12 bases identical to TRBD2. The CDR3 has 15 residues. The V gene's germline CDR1 is SGHDN and CDR2 FVKESK. The V segment lost 5 bases and the J segment 4 bases; nucleotides outside the gene matches: 3. CDR3 sequence (DNA): TGTGCCAGCAGCGGGGGGACTAGCGGGTACAATGAGCAGTTCTTC. This codes for CASSGGTSGYNEQFF.

V usage is TRBV9 and J usage is TRBJ1-2; no reliable D call. The V end lost 4 bases, the J end lost 7 bases, and 20 bases lay between the germline ends. Germline-derived CDR1 and CDR2 are SGDLS and YYNGEE. This CDR3 spans 15 amino acids. The CDR3 reads CASSTTTVLEFGYTF. CDR3 bases: TGTGCCAGCAGCACCACTACCGTCTTAGAGTTTGGCTACACCTTC. The entire variable domain, with the rest obtained from reference TRBV9 and TRBJ1-2, is as follows: DSGVTQTPKHLITATGQRVTLRCSPRSGDLSVYWYQQSLDQGLQFLIQYYNGEERAKGNILERFSAQQFPDLHSELNLSSLELGDSALYFCASSTTTVLEFGYTFGSGTRLTVV.

The chain is built from TRBV10-3 and TRBJ1-2, with a possible D match to TRBD1 (6 bases). CDR1 ENHRY and CDR2 SYGVKD come from the germline V gene. V lost 2 bases, J lost 7 bases, and 8 bases lay in between. CDR3 size: 12 residues. The CDR3 sequence is CAISERGGGYTF. The DNA for the CDR3 is TGTGCCATCAGTGAGAGAGGGGGTGGCTACACCTTC.

V gene TRBV5-1 combines with J gene TRBJ1-5; a possible D gene is TRBD1 (5 bases). The CDR3 is 13 amino acids. Trimming stripped 3 bases from V and 1 base from J, with 5 bases between. Germline V gives CDR1 SGHRS, CDR2 YFSETQ. The CDR3 DNA sequence: TGCGCCAGCAGCTCAGGGAGCAATCAGCCCCAGCATTTT. It specifies CASSSGSNQPQHF.

J is TRBJ2-7 and V is TRBV5-1; 8 bases map to TRBD2. In germline, CDR1 is SGHRS, CDR2 YFSETQ. This CDR3 comprises 15 residues. Trimming at V came to 5 bases and at J to 5 bases, leaving 12 bases not matched to a gene. CDR3 in DNA: TGCGCCAGCAGAACGGTGGCGGGAGGTATCGACGAGCAGTACTTC. Encoded protein: CASRTVAGGIDEQYF.

The chain uses TRBV18 and TRBJ2-5; a weak D match, TRBD2 (5 bases). The CDR3 runs 17 residues. Trimming pared 4 bases from V and 2 bases from J, leaving 20 bases between. Germline CDR1 and CDR2: KGHSH and LQKENI. The CDR3: CASSLSHPGSTQETQYF. In DNA form, the CDR3 reads TGTGCCAGCTCACTTAGTCATCCGGGATCAACTCAAGAGACCCAGTACTTC.

The chain employs TRBV5-6 and TRBJ1-1, with unresolved D. Per the germline V gene, CDR1 is SGHDT and CDR2 is YYEEEE. Deletions cut 0 bases from V and 11 bases from J, with 11 bases between. This CDR3 contains 12 residues. Written as DNA, the CDR3 is TGTGCCAGCAGCTTGGGCGGGAGAACGGCTTTCTTT. As protein: CASSLGGRTAFF. The complete variable domain, with remaining parts taken from reference TRBV5-6 and TRBJ1-1, reads DAGVTQSPTHLIKTRGQQVTLRCSPKSGHDTVSWYQQALGQGPQFIFQYYEEEERQRGNFPDRFSGHQFPNYSSELNVNALLLGDSALYLCASSLGGRTAFFGQGTRLTVV.

This chain connects TRBV10-1 to TRBJ2-1, with D maybe TRBD2 (5 bases). Trimming stripped 3 bases from V and 0 bases from J, with 6 bases between. CDR3 length: 14 residues. From germline, CDR1 is WNHNN and CDR2 SYGVQD (reference sequence). This CDR3 reads CASSESGSYNEQFF. The CDR3 DNA reads as TGCGCCAGCAGTGAAAGCGGCTCCTACAATGAGCAGTTCTTC.